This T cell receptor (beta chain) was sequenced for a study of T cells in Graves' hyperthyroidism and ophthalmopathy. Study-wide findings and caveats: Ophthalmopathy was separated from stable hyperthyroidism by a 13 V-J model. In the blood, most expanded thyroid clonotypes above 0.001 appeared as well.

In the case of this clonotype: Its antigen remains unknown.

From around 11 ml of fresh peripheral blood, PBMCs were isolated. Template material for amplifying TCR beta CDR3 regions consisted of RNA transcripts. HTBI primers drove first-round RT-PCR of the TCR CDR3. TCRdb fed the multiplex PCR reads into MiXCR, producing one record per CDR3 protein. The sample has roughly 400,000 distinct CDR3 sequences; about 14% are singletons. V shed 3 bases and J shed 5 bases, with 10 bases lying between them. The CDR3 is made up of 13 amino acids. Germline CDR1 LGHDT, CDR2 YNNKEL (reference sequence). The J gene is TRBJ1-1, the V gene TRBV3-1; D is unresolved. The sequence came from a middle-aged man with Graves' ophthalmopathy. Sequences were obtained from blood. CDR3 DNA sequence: TGTGCCAGCAGCCAGAGGGAGAGGACTGAAGCTTTCTTT. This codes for CASSQRERTEAFF. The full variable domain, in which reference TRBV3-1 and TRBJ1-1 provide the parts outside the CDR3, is DTAVSQTPKYLVTQMGNDKSIKCEQNLGHDTMYWYKQDSKKFLKIMFSYNNKELIINETVPNRFSPKSPDKAHLNLHINSLELGDSAVYFCASSQRERTEAFFGQGTRLTVV.